This T cell receptor beta chain came from a study of molecular identifiers for immune sequencing clone quantification. Libraries used 20,000 to 1,000,000 sorted naive CD8 T cells and 10%, 30% or 50% RNA input. On this clonotype: This could be a read error, since a much larger clone is one nucleotide away. The final CDR3 position lacks the conserved phenylalanine or tryptophan, pointing to a likely read error.

TCRdb processed the PCR reads anew with MiXCR; each CDR3 protein has one entry. The repertoire holds tens of thousands of distinct CDR3 sequences, with roughly a fifth as singletons. There are 13 residues in the CDR3. The germline gives CDR1 LGHNT, CDR2 FRNRAP. V lost 2 bases, J lost 5 bases, and 6 bases lay in between. The receptor's source is a human donor in good health. Some libraries in this study had Jurkat cell RNA spiked in. Source material: naive CD8+ T cells from blood, with Jurkat cell RNA spiked in. Subset defined: FACS-sorted CD8+CD4-CCR7+CD45RA+ naive T cells. The V and J genes are TRBV12-5 and TRBJ2-2, with unresolved D. The CDR3 DNA reads TGTGCTAGTGGTTTGTTCGAAACCGGGGAGCTGTTTTCT. Translating gives CASGLFETGELFS.